These 18 T cell receptor beta chains came from one sample sequenced in a study of Tregs in tolerant kidney transplant recipients. Sequenced by immunoSEQ multiplex PCR; TCRdb stores in-frame clones only, minus some. The table lists 30,000 or so clones. This material consisted of CD8+ T cells from blood, taken before the transplant. The receptors derive from a human donor who received a combined kidney and bone marrow transplant.

As to this clone: The CDR3 is cut off 3 residues early in the read; its end comes from the germline J gene. J is TRBJ2-1 and V is TRBV5-1, with D tentatively TRBD2 (5 bases). The length of the CDR3 is 13 residues. Trimming removed 2 bases at V and 9 bases at J, with 12 bases between. Germline V lookup: CDR1 SGHRS, CDR2 YFSETQ. The part of the CDR3 DNA that was read is TGCGCCAGCAGCTTTTCTAGCTCACCTGAG. Its translation: CASSFSSSPE. The whole CDR3 protein is CASSFSSSPEQFF.

Note on this clone: The sequenced fragment ends 3 residues before the CDR3 boundary, so the rest is inferred from the germline J gene. The gene calls are TRBV5-1 and TRBJ2-2; 7 bases match TRBD1. V shed 6 bases and J 1 base; nucleotides not matched to a gene: 6. CDR1 and CDR2 (germline): SGHRS, YFSETQ. This CDR3 region has 15 residues. CDR3: CASIEGQENTGELFF. The CDR3 DNA, read in part, is TGCGCCAGCATCGAAGGACAGGAGAACACCGGGGAG.

Comment on this clone: The CDR3 end lies 3 residues beyond the end of the read and is filled in from the germline J gene. The rearrangement joins TRBV6-2 or TRBV6-3 to TRBJ2-7, with 13 bases aligning to TRBD2. This CDR3 comprises 16 residues. The germline gives CDR1 MNHEY, CDR2 SVGEGT. Unmatched junction bases numbered 9, after V lost 6 bases and J lost 4 bases. CDR3 DNA (partial): TGTGCCAGCAGGACCCGGACTAGCGGGAGTGGTTACGAG. It translates to CASRTRTSGSGYE. The CDR3 as a whole reads CASRTRTSGSGYEQYF.

As for this clone: The read terminates 3 residues ahead of where the CDR3 ends, so the germline J gene completes it. The V call is TRBV2, the J call TRBJ1-6; 7 nucleotides match TRBD1. The CDR3 spans 15 residues. The trim removed 0 bases at V and 10 bases at J, leaving 6 bases unmatched. Germline CDR1 SNHLY, CDR2 FYNNEI. Partial CDR3 DNA: TGTGCCAGCAGTGAAGCGCTAGGGGGCAGCTCACCC. Protein: CASSEALGGSSP. In full, the CDR3 reads CASSEALGGSSPLHF.

As regards this clone: The read finishes 3 residues shy of the CDR3 end, and the germline J gene is used to complete it. The chain recombines TRBV5-1 with TRBJ1-5, with 9 bases lining up with TRBD1. J was trimmed by 0 bases and V by 4 bases; bases with no gene match: 11. The CDR3 length is 18 residues. Germline assignment: CDR1 SGHRS and CDR2 YFSETQ. The part of the CDR3 DNA that was read is TGCGCCAGCAGCCCTCCGGGACAGGGCCAAAATAGCAATCAGCCC. Translating gives CASSPPGQGQNSNQP. The entire CDR3 sequence reads CASSPPGQGQNSNQPQHF.

A note on this clone: The read stops 3 residues short of the end of the CDR3; the missing end is completed from the germline J gene. This chain links TRBV10-3 with TRBJ2-2; perhaps TRBD1 as D (6 bases). The V gene lost 7 bases and the J gene lost 0 bases, with 12 bases spanning the gap. Germline V gene lookup returns CDR1 ENHRY and CDR2 SYGVKD. CDR3 length equals 15 residues. The part of the CDR3 DNA that was read is TGTGCCATCAAGCCCGGGACAACGAACACCGGGGAG. Protein: CAIKPGTTNTGE. The complete CDR3 reads CAIKPGTTNTGELFF.

Concerning this clone itself: The observed sequence ends 3 residues before the CDR3 terminus, with the missing tail filled in from the germline J gene. V usage is TRBV5-5 and J usage is TRBJ1-5, with no clear D. The ends were cut back, 0 bases at V and 7 bases at J, with 5 bases in the middle. CDR3 length: 12 amino acids. In germline, CDR1 is SGHKS, CDR2 YYEKEE (reference sequence). Incomplete CDR3 DNA: TGTGCCAGCAGCTTGGCGGGGCAGCCC. This encodes CASSLAGQP. The entire CDR3 reads CASSLAGQPQHF.

This CDR3 reads CASRLGYEQYF. The sequenced part of the CDR3 DNA is TGTGCCAGCAGGCTCGGCTACGAG. This chain uses TRBV2 with TRBJ2-7; D unclear. The read falls 3 residues short of the CDR3 end, and the missing part is taken from the germline J gene. Trimming removed 6 bases from V and 3 bases from J, with 6 bases in between. CDR3 length equals 11 residues. Germline V gives CDR1 SNHLY, CDR2 FYNNEI.

Remarks on this clone: The CDR3 is cut off 3 residues early in the read; its end comes from the germline J gene. This chain links TRBV16 with TRBJ1-1; weak D call: TRBD1 (6 bases). The germline gives CDR1 KGHSY, CDR2 FQNENV. V was shortened by 5 bases and J by 1 base, with 11 bases between the two germline ends. The CDR3 loop spans 14 amino acids. CDR3 region: CASSGNRENTEAFF. CDR3 bases read: TGTGCCAGCAGCGGGAACAGGGAGAACACTGAA.

With regard to this clone: The junction differs from germline at one of its ends, possibly a read error. Read data end 3 residues before the CDR3 end; the end is taken from the germline J gene. The gene calls are TRBV7-8 and TRBJ2-7; TRBD1 matches at 9 bases. This CDR3 has 15 residues. The germline CDR1 and CDR2 sequences are SGHVS and FQNEAQ. Partial CDR3 DNA: TGTGCCAGCAGCTCCCCGGGACAGGGCTCCTTCGAG. Protein product: CASSSPGQGSFE. The entire CDR3 protein is CASSSPGQGSFEQYF. Using reference TRBV7-8 and TRBJ2-7 for the parts outside the CDR3, the full variable domain is GAGVSQSPRYKVAKRGQDVALRCDPISGHVSLFWYQQALGQGPEFLTYFQNEAQLDKSGLPSDRFFAERPEGSVSTLKIQRTQQEDSAVYLCASSSPGQGSFEQYFGPGTRLTVT.

Notes on this clone: The CDR3 extends 3 residues past the end of the read, so its final part is completed from the germline J gene. This chain joins TRBV7-9 and TRBJ2-7; D is unclear. The length of the CDR3 is 14 residues. V lost 5 bases and J 4 bases, leaving 15 bases between the germline ends. The V gene's germline CDR1 is SEHNR and CDR2 FQNEAQ (reference sequence). Partial CDR3 DNA: TGTGCCAGCAGCCCCCTGGGCAGACCGTACGAG. Translating gives CASSPLGRPYE. The whole CDR3 is CASSPLGRPYEQYF.

A remark on this clone: Sequencing ends 3 residues short of the CDR3 end; the germline J gene provides the rest. The chain combines TRBV7-9 with TRBJ1-2; D is uncertain. CDR1 SEHNR and CDR2 FQNEAQ come from the germline V gene (reference sequence). V was clipped by 1 base and J by 3 bases, with 6 bases between them. This CDR3 has 13 amino acids. The sequenced part of the CDR3 DNA is TGTGCCAGCAGCTTAGGTTATGACTATGGC. Amino acids: CASSLGYDYG. From start to end, the CDR3 is CASSLGYDYGYTF.

The part of the CDR3 DNA that was read is TGCAGCGTTTCTAATAGCGGGAGGCTCCGCACAGATACG. Translated: CSVSNSGRLRTDT. The full CDR3 protein is CSVSNSGRLRTDTQYF. The chain carries TRBV29-1 and TRBJ2-3; the match to TRBD2 covers 10 bases. With the read ending 3 residues before the CDR3 end, the germline J gene is used to fill in that end. Germline assignment: CDR1 SQVTM and CDR2 ANQGSEA. Trimming cost V 5 bases and J 1 base; bases outside gene matches: 9. CDR3 length: 16 amino acids.

Incomplete CDR3 DNA: TGTGCCAGCTCACCCCCGGGACAGAGCTCCTACGAG. It is translated as CASSPPGQSSYE. The whole CDR3 reads CASSPPGQSSYEQYF. The V and J genes are TRBV18 and TRBJ2-7, with 7 bases aligning to TRBD1. The CDR3 end is not reached by the read, which stops 3 residues before it; the germline J gene fills it in. The V gene's germline CDR1 is KGHSH and CDR2 LQKENI. The CDR3 is 15 residues long. V lost 3 bases and J lost 0; bases outside the gene matches: 5.

Note on this clone: The CDR3 extends 3 residues past the end of the read, so its final part is completed from the germline J gene. This chain connects TRBV2 to TRBJ2-1; the D is unclear. V was cut by 4 bases and J by 6 bases, with 7 bases left in between. Germline CDR1 and CDR2: SNHLY and FYNNEI. The CDR3 loop spans 12 amino acids. CDR3 sequence: CASSVFSNEQFF. Incomplete CDR3 DNA: TGTGCCAGCAGTGTTTTTAGCAATGAG.

Concerning this clone: With the read ending 3 residues before the CDR3 end, the germline J gene is used to fill in that end. The chain has TRBV19 and TRBJ1-2; weak D call: TRBD1 (6 bases). V was pared by 10 bases and J by 5 bases, with 23 bases between. The germline V gene encodes CDR1 LNHDA and CDR2 SQIVND (reference sequence). CDR3 length: 15 amino acids. The DNA read from the CDR3 is TGTGCCACCAAAACAGGGATTGGTGTTGGGTATGGC. Translating it yields CATKTGIGVGYG. The entire CDR3 protein reads CATKTGIGVGYGYTF. Full variable domain (outside the CDR3, taken from reference TRBV19 and TRBJ1-2): DGGITQSPKYLFRKEGQNVTLSCEQNLNHDAMYWYRQDPGQGLRLIYYSQIVNDFQKGDIAEGYSVSREKKESFPLTVTSAQKNPTAFYLCATKTGIGVGYGYTFGSGTRLTVV.

A note on this clone: Sequencing ends 3 residues short of the CDR3 end; the germline J gene provides the rest. The chain is built from TRBV18 and TRBJ2-5, with 9 positions matching TRBD2. The CDR3 consists of 16 residues. The V gene's germline CDR1 is KGHSH and CDR2 LQKENI. J gave up 5 bases and V 3 bases, and 10 bases lay outside the gene matches. CDR3 bases read: TGTGCCAGCTCACCGGGCGACGCGGGAGGGGGTGAGACC. It encodes CASSPGDAGGGET. The entire CDR3 is CASSPGDAGGGETQYF.

CDR3 DNA (partial): TGTGCCAGCAGTGAAGGGGGGGGTGAA. This sequence encodes CASSEGGGE. The whole CDR3 is CASSEGGGEAFF. The chain carries TRBV2 and TRBJ1-1; D perhaps matches TRBD1 (5 bases). The read comes to an end 3 residues before the CDR3 does, leaving the germline J gene to fill in the end. The V gene lost 1 base and the J gene lost 7 bases, with 7 bases spanning the gap. CDR3 length: 12 residues. Germline V gene sequence: CDR1 SNHLY, CDR2 FYNNEI.